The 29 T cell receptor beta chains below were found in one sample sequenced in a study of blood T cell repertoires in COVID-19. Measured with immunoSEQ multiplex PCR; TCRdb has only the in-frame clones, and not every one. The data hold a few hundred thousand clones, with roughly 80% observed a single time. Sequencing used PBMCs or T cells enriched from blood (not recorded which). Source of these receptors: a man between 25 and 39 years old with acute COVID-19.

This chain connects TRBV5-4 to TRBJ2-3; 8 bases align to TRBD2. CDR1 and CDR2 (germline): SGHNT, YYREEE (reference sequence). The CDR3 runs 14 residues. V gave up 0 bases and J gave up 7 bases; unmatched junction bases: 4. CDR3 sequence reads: CASSLAGGANTQYF. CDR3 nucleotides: TGTGCCAGCAGCTTGGCCGGGGGGGCGAATACGCAGTATTTT.

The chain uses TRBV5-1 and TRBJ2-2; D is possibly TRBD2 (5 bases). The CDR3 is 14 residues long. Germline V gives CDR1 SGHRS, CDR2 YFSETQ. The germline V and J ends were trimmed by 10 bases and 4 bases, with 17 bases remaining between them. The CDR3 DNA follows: TGCGCCGTTCGTCAGTATGCGGGCACCGGGGAGCTGTTTTTT. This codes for CAVRQYAGTGELFF.

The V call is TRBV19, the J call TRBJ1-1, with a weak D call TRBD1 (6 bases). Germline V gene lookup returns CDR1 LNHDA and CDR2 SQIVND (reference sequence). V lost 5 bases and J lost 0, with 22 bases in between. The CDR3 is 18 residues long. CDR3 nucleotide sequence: TGTGCCAGTAGTCTCAGAAGGCAATCCGGGACACTGAACACTGAAGCTTTCTTT. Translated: CASSLRRQSGTLNTEAFF.

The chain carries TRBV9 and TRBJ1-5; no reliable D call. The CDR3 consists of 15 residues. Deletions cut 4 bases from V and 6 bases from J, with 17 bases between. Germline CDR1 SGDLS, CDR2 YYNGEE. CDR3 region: CASSLGQERGQPQHF. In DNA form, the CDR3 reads TGTGCCAGCAGCCTAGGGCAGGAACGGGGTCAGCCCCAGCATTTT.

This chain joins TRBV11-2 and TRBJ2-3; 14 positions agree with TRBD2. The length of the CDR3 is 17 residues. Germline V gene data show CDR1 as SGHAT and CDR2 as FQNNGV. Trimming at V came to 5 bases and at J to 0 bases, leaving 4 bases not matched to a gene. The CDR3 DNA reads TGTGCCAGCAGCCACAGGACTAGCGGGGGGAGCACAGATACGCAGTATTTT. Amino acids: CASSHRTSGGSTDTQYF.

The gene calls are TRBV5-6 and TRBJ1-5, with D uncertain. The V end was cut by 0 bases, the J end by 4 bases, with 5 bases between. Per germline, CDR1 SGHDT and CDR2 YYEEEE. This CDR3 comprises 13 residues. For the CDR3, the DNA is TGTGCCAGCAGCTTGGGTAAAAATCAGCCCCAGCATTTT. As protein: CASSLGKNQPQHF.

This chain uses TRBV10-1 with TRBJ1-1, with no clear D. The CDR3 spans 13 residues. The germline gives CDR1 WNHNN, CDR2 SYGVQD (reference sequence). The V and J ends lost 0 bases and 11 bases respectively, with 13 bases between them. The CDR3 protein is CASSESSGRPAFF. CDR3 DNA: TGCGCCAGCAGTGAGTCGTCGGGTAGGCCCGCTTTCTTT.

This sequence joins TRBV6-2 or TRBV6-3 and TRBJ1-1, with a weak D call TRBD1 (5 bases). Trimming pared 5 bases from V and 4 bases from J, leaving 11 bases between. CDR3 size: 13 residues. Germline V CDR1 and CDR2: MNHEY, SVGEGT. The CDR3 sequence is CASSRGLGTEAFF. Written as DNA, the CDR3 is TGTGCCAGCAGTCGGGGGTTGGGCACTGAAGCTTTCTTT.

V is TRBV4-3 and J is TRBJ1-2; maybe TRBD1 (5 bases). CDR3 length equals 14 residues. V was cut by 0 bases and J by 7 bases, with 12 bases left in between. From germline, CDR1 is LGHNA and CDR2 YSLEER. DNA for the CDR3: TGCGCCAGCAGCCAAGATGAAGGGGAGGGTGGCTACACCTTC. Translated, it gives CASSQDEGEGGYTF.

The CDR3 reads CSATQGAGAFF. The CDR3 DNA reads as TGCAGTGCTACCCAGGGGGCCGGAGCTTTCTTT. This chain connects TRBV20-1 to TRBJ1-1, with TRBD1 matching over 8 bases. Germline CDR1 reads DFQATT; CDR2 reads SNEGSKA (reference sequence). V lost 4 bases, J lost 10 bases, and 5 bases stayed unmatched. The CDR3 has 11 amino acids.

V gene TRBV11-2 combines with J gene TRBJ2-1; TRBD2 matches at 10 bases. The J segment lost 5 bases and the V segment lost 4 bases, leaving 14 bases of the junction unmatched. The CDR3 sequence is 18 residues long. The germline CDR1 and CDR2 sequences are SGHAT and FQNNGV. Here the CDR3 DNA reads TGTGCCAGCAGCTCCGTTTTGGCTAGCGGGAGTATCCACAATGAGCAGTTCTTC. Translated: CASSSVLASGSIHNEQFF.

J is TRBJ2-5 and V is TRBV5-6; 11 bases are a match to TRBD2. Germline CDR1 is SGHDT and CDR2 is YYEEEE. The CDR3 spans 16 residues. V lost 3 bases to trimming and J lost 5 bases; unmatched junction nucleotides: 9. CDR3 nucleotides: TGTGCCAGCAGCTCCCGTGGTAGCGGGGGGGCGGAGACCCAGTACTTC. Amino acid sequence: CASSSRGSGGAETQYF.

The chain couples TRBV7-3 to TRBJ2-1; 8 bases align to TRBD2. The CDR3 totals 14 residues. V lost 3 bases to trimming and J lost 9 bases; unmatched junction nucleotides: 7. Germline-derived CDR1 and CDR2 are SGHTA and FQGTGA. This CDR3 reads CASSFLAGKGEQFF. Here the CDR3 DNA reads TGTGCCAGCAGCTTCTTAGCGGGAAAAGGTGAGCAGTTCTTC. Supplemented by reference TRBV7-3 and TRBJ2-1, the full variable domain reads GAGVSQTPSNKVTEKGKYVELRCDPISGHTALYWYRQSLGQGPEFLIYFQGTGAADDSGLPNDRFFAVRPEGSVSTLKIQRTERGDSAVYLCASSFLAGKGEQFFGPGTRLTVL.

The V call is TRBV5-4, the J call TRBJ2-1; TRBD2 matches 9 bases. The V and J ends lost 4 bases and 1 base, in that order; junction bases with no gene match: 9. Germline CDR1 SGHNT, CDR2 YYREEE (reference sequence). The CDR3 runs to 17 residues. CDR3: CASSVKREVVSYNEQFF. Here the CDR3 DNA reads TGTGCCAGCAGCGTGAAGCGGGAGGTGGTTTCCTACAATGAGCAGTTCTTC.

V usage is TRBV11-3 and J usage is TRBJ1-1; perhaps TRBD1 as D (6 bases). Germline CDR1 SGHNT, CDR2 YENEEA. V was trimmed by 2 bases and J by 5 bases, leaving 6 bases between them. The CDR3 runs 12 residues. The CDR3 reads CASSLQGTEAFF. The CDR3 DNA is TGTGCCAGCAGCTTACAGGGGACTGAAGCTTTCTTT.

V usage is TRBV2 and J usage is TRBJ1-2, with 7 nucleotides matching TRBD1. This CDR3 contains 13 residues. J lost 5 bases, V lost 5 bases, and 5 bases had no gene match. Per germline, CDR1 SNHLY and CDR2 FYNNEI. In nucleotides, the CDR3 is TGTGCCAGCAGTAAGGACAGGACTTATGGCTACACCTTC. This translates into CASSKDRTYGYTF.

As DNA, the CDR3 is TGTGCCAGCAGCTCCCCCCCCGGGGGCTCCTATAATTCACCCCTCCACTTT. Encoded protein: CASSSPPGGSYNSPLHF. This rearrangement joins TRBV11-2 to TRBJ1-6; the D gene is possibly TRBD1 (5 bases). Germline-derived CDR1 and CDR2 are SGHAT and FQNNGV. The CDR3 runs to 17 residues. V was cut by 4 bases and J by 0 bases, with 13 bases left in between.

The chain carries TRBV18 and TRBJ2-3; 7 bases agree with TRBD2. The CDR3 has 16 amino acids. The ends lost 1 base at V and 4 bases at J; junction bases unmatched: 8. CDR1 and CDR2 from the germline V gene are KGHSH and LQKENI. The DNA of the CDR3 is TGTGCCAGCTCACCACGAAGCGGGGAAGGCTCAGATACGCAGTATTTT. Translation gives CASSPRSGEGSDTQYF. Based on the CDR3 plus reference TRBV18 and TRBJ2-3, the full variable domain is NAGVMQNPRHLVRRRGQEARLRCSPMKGHSHVYWYRQLPEEGLKFMVYLQKENIIDESGMPKERFSAEFPKEGPSILRIQQVVRGDSAAYFCASSPRSGEGSDTQYFGPGTRLTVL.

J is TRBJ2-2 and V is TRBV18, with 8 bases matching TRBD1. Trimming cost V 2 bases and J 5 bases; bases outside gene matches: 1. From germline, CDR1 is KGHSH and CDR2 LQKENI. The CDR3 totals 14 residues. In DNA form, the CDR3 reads TGTGCCAGCTCACCAGGACAGGGAACCGGGGAGCTGTTTTTT. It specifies CASSPGQGTGELFF.

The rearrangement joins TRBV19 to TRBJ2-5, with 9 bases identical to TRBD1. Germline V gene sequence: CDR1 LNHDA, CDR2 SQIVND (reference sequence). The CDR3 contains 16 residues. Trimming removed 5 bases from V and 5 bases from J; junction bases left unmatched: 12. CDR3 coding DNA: TGTGCCAGTAGTTCCGGGACAGGGAGGAGGTGGGAGACCCAGTACTTC. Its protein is CASSSGTGRRWETQYF.

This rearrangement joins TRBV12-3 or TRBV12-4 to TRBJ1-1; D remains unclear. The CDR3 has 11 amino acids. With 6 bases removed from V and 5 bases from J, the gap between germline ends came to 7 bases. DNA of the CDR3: TGTGCCAGCAGACAGCTTACTGAAGCTTTCTTT. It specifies CASRQLTEAFF.

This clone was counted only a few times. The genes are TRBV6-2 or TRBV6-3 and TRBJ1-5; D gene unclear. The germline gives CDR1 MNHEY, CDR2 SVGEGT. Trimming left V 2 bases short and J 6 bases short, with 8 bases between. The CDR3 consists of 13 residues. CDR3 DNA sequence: TGTGCCAGCAGTTACCAGGTGTCTCAGCCCCAGCATTTT. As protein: CASSYQVSQPQHF.

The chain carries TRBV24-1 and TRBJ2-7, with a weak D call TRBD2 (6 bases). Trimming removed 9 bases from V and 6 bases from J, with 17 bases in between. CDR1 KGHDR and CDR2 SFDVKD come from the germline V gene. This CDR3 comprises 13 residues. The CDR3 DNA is TGTGCCACCTCTCAGCGGAGGGTACTCGAGCAGTACGTC. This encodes CATSQRRVLEQYV.

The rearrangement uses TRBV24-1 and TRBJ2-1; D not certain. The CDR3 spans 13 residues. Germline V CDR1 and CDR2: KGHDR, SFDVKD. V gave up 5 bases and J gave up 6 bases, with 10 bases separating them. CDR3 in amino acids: CATSAPGINEQFF. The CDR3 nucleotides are TGTGCCACCAGTGCACCGGGTATCAATGAGCAGTTCTTC.

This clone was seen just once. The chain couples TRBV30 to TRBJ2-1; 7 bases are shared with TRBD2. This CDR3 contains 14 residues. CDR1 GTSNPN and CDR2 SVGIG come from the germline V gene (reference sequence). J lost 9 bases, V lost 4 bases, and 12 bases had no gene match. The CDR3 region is CAWTGRESPSEQFF. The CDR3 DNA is TGTGCCTGGACCGGGCGGGAGTCACCAAGTGAGCAGTTCTTC.

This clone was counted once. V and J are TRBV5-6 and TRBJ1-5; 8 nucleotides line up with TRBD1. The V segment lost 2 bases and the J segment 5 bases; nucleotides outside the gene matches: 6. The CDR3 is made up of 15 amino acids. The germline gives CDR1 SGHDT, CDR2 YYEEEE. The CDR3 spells CASSLGQGRYQPQHF. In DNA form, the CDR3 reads TGTGCCAGCAGCTTAGGACAGGGTCGGTATCAGCCCCAGCATTTT.

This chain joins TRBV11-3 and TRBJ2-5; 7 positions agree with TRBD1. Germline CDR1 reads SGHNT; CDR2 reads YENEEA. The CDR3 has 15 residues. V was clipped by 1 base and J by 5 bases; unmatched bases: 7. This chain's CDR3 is CASSLVTGVRETQYF. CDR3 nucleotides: TGTGCCAGCAGCTTAGTAACAGGGGTGAGGGAGACCCAGTACTTC.

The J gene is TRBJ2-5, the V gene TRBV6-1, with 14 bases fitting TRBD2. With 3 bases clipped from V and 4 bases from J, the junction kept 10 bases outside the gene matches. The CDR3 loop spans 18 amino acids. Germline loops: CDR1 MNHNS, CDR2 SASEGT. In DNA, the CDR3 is TGTGCCAGCAGTGACCCCTCCGGACTAGCGGGAGGTGGAGAGACCCAGTACTTC. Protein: CASSDPSGLAGGGETQYF.

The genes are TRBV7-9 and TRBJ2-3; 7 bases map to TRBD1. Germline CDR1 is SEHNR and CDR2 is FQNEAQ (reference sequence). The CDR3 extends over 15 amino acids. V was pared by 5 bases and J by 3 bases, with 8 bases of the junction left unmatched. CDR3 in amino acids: CASSTGTARTDTQYF. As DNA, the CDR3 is TGTGCCAGCAGCACCGGGACAGCCAGGACAGATACGCAGTATTTT.